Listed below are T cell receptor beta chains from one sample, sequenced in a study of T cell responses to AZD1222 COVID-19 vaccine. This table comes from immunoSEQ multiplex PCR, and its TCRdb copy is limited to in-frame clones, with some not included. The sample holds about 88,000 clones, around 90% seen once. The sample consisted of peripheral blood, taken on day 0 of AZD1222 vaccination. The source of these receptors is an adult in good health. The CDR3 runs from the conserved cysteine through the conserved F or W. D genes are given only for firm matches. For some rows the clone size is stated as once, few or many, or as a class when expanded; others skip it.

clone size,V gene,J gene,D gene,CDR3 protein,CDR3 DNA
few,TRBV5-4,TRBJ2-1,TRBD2,CASSLVLGRAANEQFF,TGTGCCAGCAGCTTGGTCCTCGGGAGGGCCGCGAATGAGCAGTTCTTC
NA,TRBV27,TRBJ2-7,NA,CASSRRQPLGEQYF,TGTGCCAGCAGTAGGCGGCAGCCTTTAGGGGAGCAGTACTTC
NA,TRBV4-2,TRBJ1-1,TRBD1,CASSQADDRVSEAFF,TGTGCCAGCAGCCAGGCGGACGACAGGGTATCTGAAGCTTTCTTT
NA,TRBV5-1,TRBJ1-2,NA,CASKRDNYGYTF,TGCGCCAGTAAACGGGACAACTATGGCTACACCTTC
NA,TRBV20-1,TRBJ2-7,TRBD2,CSASRPGLAGTEGKLAYEQYF,TGCAGTGCTAGTCGACCGGGACTAGCGGGAACTGAGGGCAAGCTAGCCTACGAGCAGTACTTC
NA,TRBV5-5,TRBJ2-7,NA,CASSSNYEQYF,TGTGCCAGCAGCTCCAACTACGAGCAGTACTTC
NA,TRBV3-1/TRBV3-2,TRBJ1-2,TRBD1,CASSPSGQDHYGYTF,TGTGCCAGCAGCCCATCGGGACAGGACCACTATGGCTACACCTTC
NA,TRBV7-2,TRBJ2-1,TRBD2,CASSLVSGGGYNEQFF,TGTGCCAGCAGCTTAGTCTCGGGAGGGGGATACAATGAGCAGTTCTTC
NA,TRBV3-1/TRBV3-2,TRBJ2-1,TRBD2,CASRRGSGRDNEQFF,TGTGCCAGCAGACGGGGCAGCGGGAGGGACAATGAGCAGTTCTTC
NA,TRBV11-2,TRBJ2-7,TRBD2,CASSFLADGYEQYF,TGTGCCAGCAGCTTCCTAGCGGACGGTTACGAGCAGTACTTC
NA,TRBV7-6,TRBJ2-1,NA,CASSLGPGDEQFF,TGTGCCAGCAGCTTAGGACCAGGGGATGAGCAGTTCTTC
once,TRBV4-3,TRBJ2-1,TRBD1,CASSQGGGFYNEQFF,TGCGCCAGCAGCCAAGGAGGGGGCTTCTACAATGAGCAGTTCTTC
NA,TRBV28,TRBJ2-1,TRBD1,CASSLYRGSVASSNEQFF,TGTGCCAGCAGTTTGTACAGGGGATCAGTAGCGTCCTCCAATGAGCAGTTCTTC
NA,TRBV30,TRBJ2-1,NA,CAWNPREAGNEQFF,TGTGCCTGGAACCCGAGGGAGGCAGGGAATGAGCAGTTCTTC
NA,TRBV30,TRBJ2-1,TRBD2,CAWSRTSGSNEQFF,TGTGCCTGGAGTCGGACTAGCGGGAGTAATGAGCAGTTCTTC
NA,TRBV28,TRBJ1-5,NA,CASSLWTSNQPQHF,TGTGCCAGCAGTTTATGGACTAGCAATCAGCCCCAGCATTTT
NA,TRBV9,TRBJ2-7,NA,CASSVGTSSISYEQYF,TGTGCCAGCAGCGTCGGGACCTCATCAATCTCCTACGAGCAGTACTTC
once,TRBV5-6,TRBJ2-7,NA,CASSQAGSYEQYF,TGTGCCAGCAGTCAAGCCGGTTCCTACGAGCAGTACTTC
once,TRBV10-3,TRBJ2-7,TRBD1,CAISDPDRGWYEQYF,TGTGCCATCAGTGACCCGGACAGGGGATGGTACGAGCAGTACTTC
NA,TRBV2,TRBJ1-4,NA,CASIRIYPEKLFF,TGTGCCAGCATCCGCATTTACCCTGAAAAACTGTTTTTT
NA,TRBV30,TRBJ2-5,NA,CAWSVDGGQETQYF,TGTGCCTGGAGTGTTGACGGGGGTCAAGAGACCCAGTACTTC
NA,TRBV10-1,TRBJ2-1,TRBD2,CASSETGTSGISRGEQFF,TGCGCCAGCAGTGAGACCGGGACTAGCGGGATCAGCAGGGGTGAGCAGTTCTTC
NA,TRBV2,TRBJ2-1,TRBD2,CASSHISGPYNEQFF,TGTGCCAGCAGTCATATTAGCGGGCCCTACAATGAGCAGTTCTTC
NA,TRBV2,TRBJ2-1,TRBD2,CASSGSTVPSGSRDNEQFF,TGTGCCAGCAGTGGATCAACCGTCCCTAGCGGGAGTCGTGACAATGAGCAGTTCTTC
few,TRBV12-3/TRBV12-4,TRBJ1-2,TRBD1,CASRNRGPYGYTF,TGTGCCAGCAGGAACAGGGGGCCCTATGGCTACACCTTC
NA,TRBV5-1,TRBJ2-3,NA,CASSFRQRTDTQYF,TGCGCCAGCAGCTTCCGACAGAGGACAGATACGCAGTATTTT
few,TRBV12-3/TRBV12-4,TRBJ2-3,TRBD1,CASTGGTDTQYF,TGTGCCAGCACAGGGGGAACAGATACGCAGTATTTT
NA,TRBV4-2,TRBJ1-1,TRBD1,CASSHNQGGGFEAFF,TGTGCCAGCAGCCACAACCAAGGGGGCGGGTTTGAAGCTTTCTTT
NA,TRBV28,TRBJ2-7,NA,CASSFDQDIHEQYF,TGTGCCAGCAGTTTCGACCAGGACATCCACGAGCAGTACTTC
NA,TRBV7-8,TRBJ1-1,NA,CASSLAPSEAFF,TGTGCCAGCAGCTTAGCCCCCTCCGAAGCTTTCTTT
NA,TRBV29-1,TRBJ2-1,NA,CSVEGLTRSEQFF,TGCAGCGTTGAAGGACTAACAAGATCTGAGCAGTTCTTC